Listed below are T cell receptor beta chains from one sample, sequenced in a study of T cell repertoires in cytomegalovirus infection. MiXCR, run by TCRdb on the reads, gives a single entry per CDR3 protein. This sample has 200,000 to 250,000 distinct CDR3 sequences, with roughly an eighth found just once. Material: PBMCs. The source of these receptors is a human donor in good health (CMV status not recorded). Some clones in this sample may be carry-over from other donors' samples. Both conserved end residues are trimmed from each CDR3.

V gene: TRBV6-1
CDR3 protein: ASRGGTGPQETQY

V gene: TRBV7-3
CDR3 protein: ASSPMGGAGVGTGELF

V gene: TRBV29-1
CDR3 protein: SVADRRDGAPLH

V gene: TRBV7-2
CDR3 protein: ASSPRQGSPEAF

V gene: TRBV19
CDR3 protein: ASREAGGRDTQY

V gene: TRBV6-2/TRBV6-3
CDR3 protein: ASSPAFGILIGEQY

V gene: TRBV30
CDR3 protein: AWSVGDYNEQF

V gene: TRBV7-9
CDR3 protein: ASSLAGQRDSPLH

V gene: TRBV29-1
CDR3 protein: SVEQGAAGNTIY

V gene: TRBV28
CDR3 protein: ASSLGGSRTYEQY

V gene: TRBV29-1
CDR3 protein: SVRGYNEQF

V gene: TRBV19
CDR3 protein: ASSERHSGELF

V gene: TRBV6-5
CDR3 protein: ASSTPGQGTDTQY

V gene: TRBV19
CDR3 protein: ASRMTSGTDTQY

V gene: TRBV7-9
CDR3 protein: ASSLGSPSGGPQH

V gene: TRBV7-9
CDR3 protein: ASSLGTATYEQY

V gene: TRBV28
CDR3 protein: ASSLTSGVNPGELF

V gene: TRBV6-2/TRBV6-3
CDR3 protein: ASSLRNEQF

V gene: TRBV7-2
CDR3 protein: ASSLEGLYNSPLH

V gene: TRBV11-3
CDR3 protein: ASSYLGQGPTDTQY

V gene: TRBV7-9
CDR3 protein: ASSQDGNTIY

V gene: TRBV7-8
CDR3 protein: ASSLSNREAYEQY

V gene: TRBV6-4
CDR3 protein: ASKRLAGESSYNEQF

V gene: TRBV28
CDR3 protein: AGKGNTEAF

V gene: TRBV20-1
CDR3 protein: SADRRGETGETQY

V gene: TRBV6-6
CDR3 protein: ASSYSGTGANTEAF

V gene: TRBV4-3
CDR3 protein: ASSQEGGETQY

V gene: TRBV7-6
CDR3 protein: ASSFEWDGETQY

V gene: TRBV28
CDR3 protein: ASSTRDFTGANVLT

V gene: TRBV27
CDR3 protein: ASGNIGDGGYEQY

V gene: TRBV19
CDR3 protein: ASSMGTRGPDTQY

V gene: TRBV28
CDR3 protein: ASEGSGSVDTQY

V gene: TRBV7-2
CDR3 protein: ASSIRTGDVDGYT